The source of this T cell receptor (beta chain) is a study of breast tumors, draining lymph nodes, adjacent tissues. Broader study findings: Tumors had less TCR diversity than lymph nodes, more than nontumor tissue.

The V gene's germline CDR1 is LNHDA and CDR2 SQIVND (reference sequence). The CDR3 spans 15 residues. V shed 7 bases, J shed 4 bases, and the junction held 7 bases outside the gene matches. Notes on this clonotype: The antigen remains undetermined.

TCRdb analysed the multiplex PCR reads with MiXCR anew, one entry per CDR3 protein. The sample holds about 180,000 distinct CDR3 sequences; approximately 33% are singletons and the top ten take over 3.5%. The lymph nodes were axillary draining lymph nodes from breast cancer patients. This rearrangement joins TRBV19 to TRBJ1-5, with 10 bases fitting TRBD1. Material: axillary lymph node tissue. The sequence derives from a female donor with breast cancer. Some clones in this sample may be carry-over from other donors' samples. The CDR3 DNA follows: TGTGCCAGTACCCTGACGGGACAGGGGAATCAGCCCCAGCATTTT. This codes for CASTLTGQGNQPQHF.